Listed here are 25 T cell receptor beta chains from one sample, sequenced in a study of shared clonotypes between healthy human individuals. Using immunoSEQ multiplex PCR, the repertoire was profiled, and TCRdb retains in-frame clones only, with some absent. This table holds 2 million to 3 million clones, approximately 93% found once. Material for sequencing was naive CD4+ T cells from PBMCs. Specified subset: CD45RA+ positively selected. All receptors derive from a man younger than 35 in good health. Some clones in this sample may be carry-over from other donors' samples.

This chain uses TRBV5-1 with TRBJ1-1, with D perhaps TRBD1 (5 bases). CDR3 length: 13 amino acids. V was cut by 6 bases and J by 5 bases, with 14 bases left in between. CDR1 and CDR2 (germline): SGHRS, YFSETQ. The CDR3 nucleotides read TGCGCCAGCACCCGGGACGGGCAGACTGAAGCTTTCTTT. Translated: CASTRDGQTEAFF.

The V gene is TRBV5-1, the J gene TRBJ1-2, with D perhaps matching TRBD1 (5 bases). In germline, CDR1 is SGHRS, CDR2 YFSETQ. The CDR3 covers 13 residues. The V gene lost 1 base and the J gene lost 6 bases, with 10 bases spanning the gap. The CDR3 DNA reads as TGCGCCAGCAGCTTGATGGGACTCCATGGCTACACCTTC. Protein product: CASSLMGLHGYTF. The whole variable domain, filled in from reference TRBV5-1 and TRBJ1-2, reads KAGVTQTPRYLIKTRGQQVTLSCSPISGHRSVSWYQQTPGQGLQFLFEYFSETQRNKGNFPGRFSGRQFSNSRSEMNVSTLELGDSALYLCASSLMGLHGYTFGSGTRLTVV.

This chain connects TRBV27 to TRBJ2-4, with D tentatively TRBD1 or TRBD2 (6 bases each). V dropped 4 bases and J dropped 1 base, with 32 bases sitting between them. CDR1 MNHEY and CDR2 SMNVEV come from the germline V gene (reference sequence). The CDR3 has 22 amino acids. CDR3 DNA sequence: TGTGCCAGCAGTTGGACCCACATAATTTGGGGGGCCTTAGGGTCGGCCAAAAACATTCAGTACTTC. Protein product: CASSWTHIIWGALGSAKNIQYF.

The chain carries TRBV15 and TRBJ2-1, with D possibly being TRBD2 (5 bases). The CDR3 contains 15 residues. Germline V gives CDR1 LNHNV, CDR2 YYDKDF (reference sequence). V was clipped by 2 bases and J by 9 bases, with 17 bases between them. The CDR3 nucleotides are TGTGCCACCAGCAGAAGAAGGACTGACGACACTGAGCAGTTCTTC. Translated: CATSRRRTDDTEQFF. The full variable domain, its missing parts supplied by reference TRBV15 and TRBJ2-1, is DAMVIQNPRYQVTQFGKPVTLSCSQTLNHNVMYWYQQKSSQAPKLLFHYYDKDFNNEADTPDNFQSRRPNTSFCFLDIRSPGLGDTAMYLCATSRRRTDDTEQFFGPGTRLTVL.

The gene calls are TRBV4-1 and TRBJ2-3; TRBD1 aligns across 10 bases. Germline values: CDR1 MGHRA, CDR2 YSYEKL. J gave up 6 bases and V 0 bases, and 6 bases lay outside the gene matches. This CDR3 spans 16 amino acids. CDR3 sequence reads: CASSQEPGTGADTQYF. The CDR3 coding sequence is TGCGCCAGCAGCCAAGAGCCCGGGACAGGGGCCGATACGCAGTATTTT.

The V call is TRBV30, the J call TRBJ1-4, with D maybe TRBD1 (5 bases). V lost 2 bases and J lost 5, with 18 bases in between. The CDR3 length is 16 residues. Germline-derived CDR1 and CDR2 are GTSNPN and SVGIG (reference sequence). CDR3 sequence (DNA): TGTGCCTGGAGTCCGGCTCGGGGGAAGTACAATGAAAAACTGTTTTTT. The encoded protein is CAWSPARGKYNEKLFF.

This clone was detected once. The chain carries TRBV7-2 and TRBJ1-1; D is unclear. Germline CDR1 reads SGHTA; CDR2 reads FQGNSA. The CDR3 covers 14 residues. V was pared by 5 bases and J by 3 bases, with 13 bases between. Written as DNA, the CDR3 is TGTGCCAGCAGCCCGACCGTCCCCTACACTGAAGCTTTCTTT. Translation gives CASSPTVPYTEAFF.

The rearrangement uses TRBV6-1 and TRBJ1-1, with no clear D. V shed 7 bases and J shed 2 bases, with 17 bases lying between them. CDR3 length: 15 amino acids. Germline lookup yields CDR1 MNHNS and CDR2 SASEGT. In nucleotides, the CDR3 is TGTGCCAGCACGAAAGGATGGTCGGGTAACACTGAAGCTTTCTTT. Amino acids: CASTKGWSGNTEAFF.

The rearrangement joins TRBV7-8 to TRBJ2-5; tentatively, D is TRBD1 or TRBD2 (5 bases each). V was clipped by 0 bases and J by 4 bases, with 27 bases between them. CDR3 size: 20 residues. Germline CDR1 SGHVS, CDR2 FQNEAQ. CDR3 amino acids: CASSLAHGTGSKGSLETQYF. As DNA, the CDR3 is TGTGCCAGCAGCTTAGCGCATGGGACGGGGTCCAAAGGCTCATTAGAGACCCAGTACTTC.

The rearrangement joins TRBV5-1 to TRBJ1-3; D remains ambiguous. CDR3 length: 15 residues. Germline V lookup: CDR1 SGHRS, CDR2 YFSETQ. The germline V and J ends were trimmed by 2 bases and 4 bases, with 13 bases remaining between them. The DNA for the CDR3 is TGCGCCAGCAGCTTTTCTGCCGAGCTGGGAAACACCATATATTTT. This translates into CASSFSAELGNTIYF.

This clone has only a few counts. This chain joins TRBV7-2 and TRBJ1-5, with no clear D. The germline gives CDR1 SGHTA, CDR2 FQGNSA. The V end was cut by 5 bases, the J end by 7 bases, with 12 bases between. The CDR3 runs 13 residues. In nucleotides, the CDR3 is TGTGCCAGCAGCGAAACCCGACAACAGCCCCAGCATTTT. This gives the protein CASSETRQQPQHF.

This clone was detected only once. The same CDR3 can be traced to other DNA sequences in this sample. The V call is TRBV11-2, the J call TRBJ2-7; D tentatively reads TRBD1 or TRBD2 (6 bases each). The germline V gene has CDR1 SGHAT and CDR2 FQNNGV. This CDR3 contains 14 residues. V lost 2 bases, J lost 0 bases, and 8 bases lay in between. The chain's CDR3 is CASSLTGASYEQYF. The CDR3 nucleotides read TGTGCCAGCAGCTTAACGGGGGCCTCCTACGAGCAGTACTTC.

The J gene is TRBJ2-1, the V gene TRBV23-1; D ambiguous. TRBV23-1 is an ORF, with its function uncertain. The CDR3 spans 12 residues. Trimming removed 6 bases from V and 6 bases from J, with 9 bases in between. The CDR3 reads CASSPHGNEQFF. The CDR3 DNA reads TGCGCCAGCAGCCCCCACGGCAATGAGCAGTTCTTC.

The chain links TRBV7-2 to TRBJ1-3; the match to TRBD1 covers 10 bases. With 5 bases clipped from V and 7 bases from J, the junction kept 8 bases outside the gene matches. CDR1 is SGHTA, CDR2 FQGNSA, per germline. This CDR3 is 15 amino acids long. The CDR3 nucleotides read TGTGCCAGCAGCCGGGACAGGGGCCCCGGTAACACCATATATTTT. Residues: CASSRDRGPGNTIYF.

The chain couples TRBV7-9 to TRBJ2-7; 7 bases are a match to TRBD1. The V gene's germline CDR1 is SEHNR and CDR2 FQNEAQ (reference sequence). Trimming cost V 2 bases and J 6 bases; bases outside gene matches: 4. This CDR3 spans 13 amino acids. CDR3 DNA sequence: TGTGCCAGCAGCTTAAAGGGGGCAGCCGAGCAGTACTTC. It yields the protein CASSLKGAAEQYF.

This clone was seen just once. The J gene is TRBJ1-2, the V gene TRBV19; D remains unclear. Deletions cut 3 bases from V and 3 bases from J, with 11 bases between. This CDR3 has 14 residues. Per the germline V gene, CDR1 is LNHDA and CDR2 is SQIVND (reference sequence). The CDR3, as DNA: TGTGCCAGTAGTATGGGTCGGAGAGACTATGGCTACACCTTC. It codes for CASSMGRRDYGYTF.

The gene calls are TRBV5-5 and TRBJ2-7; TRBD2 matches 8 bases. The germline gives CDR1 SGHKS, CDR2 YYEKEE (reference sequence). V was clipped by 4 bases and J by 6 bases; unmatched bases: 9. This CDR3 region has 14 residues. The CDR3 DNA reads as TGTGCCAGCAGCCCGGGACTAGGGGTTCTCGAGCAGTACTTC. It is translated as CASSPGLGVLEQYF.

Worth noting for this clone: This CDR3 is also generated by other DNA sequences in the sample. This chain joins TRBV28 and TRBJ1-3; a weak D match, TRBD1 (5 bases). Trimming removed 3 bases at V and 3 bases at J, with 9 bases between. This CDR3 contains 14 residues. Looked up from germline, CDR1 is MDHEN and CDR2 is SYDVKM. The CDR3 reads CASSLPQGGNTIYF. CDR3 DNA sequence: TGTGCCAGCAGTTTGCCTCAGGGTGGAAACACCATATATTTT.

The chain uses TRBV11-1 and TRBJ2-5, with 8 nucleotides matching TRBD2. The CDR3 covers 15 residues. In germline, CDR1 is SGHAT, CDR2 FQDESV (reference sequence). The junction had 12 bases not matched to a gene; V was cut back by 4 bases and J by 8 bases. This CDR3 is CASSWDAGGMVTQYF. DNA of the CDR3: TGTGCCAGCAGCTGGGACGCGGGAGGTATGGTAACCCAGTACTTC.

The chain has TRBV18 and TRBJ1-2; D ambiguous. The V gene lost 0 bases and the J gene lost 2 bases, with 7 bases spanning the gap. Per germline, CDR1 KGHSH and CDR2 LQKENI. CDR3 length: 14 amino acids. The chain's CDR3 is CASSPPGANYGYTF. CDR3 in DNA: TGTGCCAGCTCACCACCGGGCGCAAACTATGGCTACACCTTC.

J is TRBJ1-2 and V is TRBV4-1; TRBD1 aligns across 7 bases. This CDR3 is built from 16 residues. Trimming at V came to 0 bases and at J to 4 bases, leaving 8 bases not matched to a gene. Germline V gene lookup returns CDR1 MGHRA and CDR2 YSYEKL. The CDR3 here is CASSQDPWTGTYGYTF. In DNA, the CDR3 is TGCGCCAGCAGCCAAGATCCTTGGACAGGCACCTATGGCTACACCTTC.

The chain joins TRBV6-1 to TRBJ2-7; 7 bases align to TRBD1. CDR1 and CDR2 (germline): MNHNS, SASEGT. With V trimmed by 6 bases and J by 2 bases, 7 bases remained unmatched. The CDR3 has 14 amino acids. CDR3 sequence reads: CASSGRDRAYEQYF. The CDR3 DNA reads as TGTGCCAGCAGCGGTCGGGACAGAGCCTACGAGCAGTACTTC.

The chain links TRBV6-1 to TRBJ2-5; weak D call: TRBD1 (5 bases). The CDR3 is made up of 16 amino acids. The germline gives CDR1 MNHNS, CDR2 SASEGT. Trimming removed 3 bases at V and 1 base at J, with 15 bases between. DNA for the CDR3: TGTGCCAGCAGTGACCTACAAGACAGTGTCCAAGAGACCCAGTACTTC. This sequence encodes CASSDLQDSVQETQYF.

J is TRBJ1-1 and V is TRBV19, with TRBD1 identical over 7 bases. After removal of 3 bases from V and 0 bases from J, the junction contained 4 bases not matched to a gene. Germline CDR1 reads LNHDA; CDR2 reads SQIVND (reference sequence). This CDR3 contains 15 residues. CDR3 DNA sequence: TGTGCCAGTAGTATCCACAGGGGCATGAACACTGAAGCTTTCTTT. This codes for CASSIHRGMNTEAFF.

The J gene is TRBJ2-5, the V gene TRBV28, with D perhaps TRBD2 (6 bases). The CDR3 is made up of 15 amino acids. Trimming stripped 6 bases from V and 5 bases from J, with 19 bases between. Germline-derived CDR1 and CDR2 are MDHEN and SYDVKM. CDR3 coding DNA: TGTGCCAGCAGACTTCAGGGAGGTTCGGGGGAGACCCAGTACTTC. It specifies CASRLQGGSGETQYF.